Below are 2 T cell receptor beta chains sequenced from a single sample in a study of blood T cell repertoires in COVID-19. Libraries were prepared by immunoSEQ multiplex PCR; TCRdb keeps only in-frame clonotypes and omits some of them. The sample carries more than 250,000 clones, around 88% recorded once. Sequenced input: PBMCs or T cells enriched from blood (not recorded which). The receptor source for this set is a woman in her forties with acute COVID-19.

The chain couples TRBV19 to TRBJ2-1; the D gene is possibly TRBD1 (5 bases). The CDR3 consists of 14 residues. The germline V gene has CDR1 LNHDA and CDR2 SQIVND (reference sequence). V was cut by 4 bases and J by 2 bases, with 9 bases left in between. The CDR3 region has the DNA TGTGCCAGTAGTAAAACAGGAACCTACAATGAGCAGTTCTTC. Protein product: CASSKTGTYNEQFF.

The V gene is TRBV7-2, the J gene TRBJ2-2; TRBD1 aligns across 8 bases. The J segment lost 0 bases and the V segment lost 5 bases, leaving 5 bases of the junction unmatched. The CDR3 runs to 16 residues. The V gene's germline CDR1 is SGHTA and CDR2 FQGNSA. CDR3 nucleotides: TGTGCCAGCAGCCTGCAGGGGGCGGCGAACACCGGGGAGCTGTTTTTT. Translating gives CASSLQGAANTGELFF.